The 8 T cell receptor beta chains reported below all come from one sample, sequenced in a study of neurological immune-mediated disorders. Each CDR3 protein gets one entry after TCRdb re-called the 5' RACE reads with MiXCR. The sample records under 90,000 distinct CDR3 sequences, about a tenth being singletons. The material sequenced was PBMCs. Receptors originate from a man between 35 and 55 years old in good health.

In its sample, this clonotype was seen many times. This chain links TRBV10-3 with TRBJ2-5, with TRBD2 matching over 7 bases. Germline lookup yields CDR1 ENHRY and CDR2 SYGVKD. CDR3 size: 13 residues. The junction had 10 bases not matched to a gene; V was cut back by 11 bases and J by 4 bases. CDR3 region: CASSWGRGETQYF. The CDR3 DNA is TGTGCCTCCAGTTGGGGGAGGGGAGAGACCCAGTACTTC.

This clonotype was observed at least ten times. This chain uses TRBV28 with TRBJ2-6, with 13 bases that match TRBD2. Germline V gene lookup returns CDR1 MDHEN and CDR2 SYDVKM. This CDR3 region has 19 residues. J gave up 1 base and V 3 bases, and 6 bases lay outside the gene matches. CDR3 bases: TGTGCCAGCAGTTTGCTAACTAGCGGGAGGGTATCTGGGGCCAACGTCCTGACTTTC. Its protein product is CASSLLTSGRVSGANVLTF.

In this sample, this clonotype turned up many times. V gene TRBV6-5 combines with J gene TRBJ2-2; TRBD1 agrees at 8 bases. The V segment lost 7 bases and the J segment 0 bases; nucleotides outside the gene matches: 4. This CDR3 is built from 15 residues. The germline gives CDR1 MNHEY, CDR2 SVGAGI. The DNA of the CDR3 is TGTGCCAGCACTAGACAGGGGTCGAACACCGGGGAGCTGTTTTTT. This translates into CASTRQGSNTGELFF.

This clonotype was seen many times. The gene calls are TRBV5-1 and TRBJ2-7; TRBD1 is a possible D gene (6 bases). The germline gives CDR1 SGHRS, CDR2 YFSETQ. This CDR3 has 16 amino acids. The V gene lost 4 bases and the J gene lost 2 bases, with 19 bases spanning the gap. Here the CDR3 reads CASSTNSGQQPYEQYF. CDR3 DNA sequence: TGCGCCAGCAGCACCAACTCGGGACAACAACCCTACGAGCAGTACTTC.

This clonotype was counted many times. The chain has TRBV19 and TRBJ2-7; D ambiguous. Trimming removed 5 bases from V and 0 bases from J, with 8 bases in between. Germline values: CDR1 LNHDA, CDR2 SQIVND (reference sequence). The CDR3 runs 13 residues. The CDR3 reads CASSGSLSYEQYF. For the CDR3, the DNA is TGTGCCAGTAGTGGGTCCCTCTCCTACGAGCAGTACTTC.

This clonotype was observed many times. V usage is TRBV20-1 and J usage is TRBJ2-1, with TRBD1 matching over 7 bases. The ends lost 2 bases at V and 5 bases at J; junction bases unmatched: 3. The germline gives CDR1 DFQATT, CDR2 SNEGSKA (reference sequence). The CDR3 loop spans 13 amino acids. CDR3 amino acids: CSARRQGDNEQFF. CDR3 coding DNA: TGCAGTGCTAGAAGGCAGGGGGACAATGAGCAGTTCTTC.

This clonotype was counted a few times. The chain has TRBV28 and TRBJ2-3; D remains ambiguous. V shed 1 base and J shed 6 bases, with 8 bases lying between them. This CDR3 spans 13 amino acids. CDR1 and CDR2 from the germline V gene are MDHEN and SYDVKM. The CDR3 region is CASSLLARDTQYF. In DNA, the CDR3 is TGTGCCAGCAGTTTATTGGCTCGTGATACGCAGTATTTT. Using reference TRBV28 and TRBJ2-3 for the parts outside the CDR3, the full variable domain is DVKVTQSSRYLVKRTGEKVFLECVQDMDHENMFWYRQDPGLGLRLIYFSYDVKMKEKGDIPEGYSVSREKKERFSLILESASTNQTSMYLCASSLLARDTQYFGPGTRLTVL.

This clonotype was observed at least ten times. The genes are TRBV5-8 and TRBJ2-1; 10 bases fit TRBD2. This CDR3 is 18 amino acids long. The germline CDR1 and CDR2 sequences are SGHTS and YDEGEE. V was clipped by 4 bases and J by 5 bases; unmatched bases: 15. DNA for the CDR3: TGTGCCAGCAGCCTACTTGGACTAGCGGCACAAGGGGACAATGAGCAGTTCTTC. This codes for CASSLLGLAAQGDNEQFF. Complete variable domain (other parts from reference TRBV5-8 and TRBJ2-1): EAGVTQSPTHLIKTRGQQATLRCSPISGHTSVYWYQQALGLGLQFLLWYDEGEERNRGNFPPRFSGRQFPNYSSELNVNALELEDSALYLCASSLLGLAAQGDNEQFFGPGTRLTVL.